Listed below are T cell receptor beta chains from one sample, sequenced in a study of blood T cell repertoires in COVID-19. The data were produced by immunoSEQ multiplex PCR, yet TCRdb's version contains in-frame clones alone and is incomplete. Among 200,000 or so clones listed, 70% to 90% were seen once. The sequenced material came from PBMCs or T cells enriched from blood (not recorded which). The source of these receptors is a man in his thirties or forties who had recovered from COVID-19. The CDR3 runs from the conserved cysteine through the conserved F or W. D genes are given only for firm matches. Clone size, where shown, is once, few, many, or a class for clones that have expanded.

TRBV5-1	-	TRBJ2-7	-	CASSRSRGPSYEQYF	TGCGCCAGCAGCCGATCCAGGGGCCCCTCCTACGAGCAGTACTTC
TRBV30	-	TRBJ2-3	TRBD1	CAWTGGTGWTDTQYF	TGTGCCTGGACTGGGGGGACAGGGTGGACAGATACGCAGTATTTT
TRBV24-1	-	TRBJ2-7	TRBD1	CATSDWTGGGYEQYF	TGTGCCACCAGTGATTGGACAGGGGGAGGTTACGAGCAGTACTTC
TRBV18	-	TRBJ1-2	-	CASSPPGGYGYTF	TGTGCCAGCTCACCACCGGGCGGGTATGGCTACACCTTC
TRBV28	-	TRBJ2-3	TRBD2	CASSLASSGGLTDTQYF	TGTGCCAGCAGTTTAGCGTCCAGCGGGGGGCTCACAGATACGCAGTATTTT
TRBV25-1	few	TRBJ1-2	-	CASSDFTNYGYTF	TGTGCCAGCAGTGATTTCACTAACTATGGCTACACCTTC
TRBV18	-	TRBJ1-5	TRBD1	CASSPQDRSGNQPQHF	TGTGCCAGCTCACCACAGGACAGGTCTGGCAATCAGCCCCAGCATTTT
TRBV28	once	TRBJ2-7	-	CASLSSGGRGYEQYF	TGTGCCAGCCTCTCTAGTGGGGGGAGAGGCTACGAGCAGTACTTC
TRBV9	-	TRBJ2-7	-	CASSNLGHPLLLYF	TGTGCCAGCAGTAATCTGGGACACCCTCTACTTTTGTACTTC
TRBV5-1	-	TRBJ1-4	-	CASSLAGENEKLFF	TGCGCCAGCAGCTTGGCTGGGGAGAATGAAAAACTGTTTTTT
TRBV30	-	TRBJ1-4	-	CAWNPPGGANEKLFF	TGTGCCTGGAATCCCCCGGGGGGGGCTAATGAAAAACTGTTTTTT
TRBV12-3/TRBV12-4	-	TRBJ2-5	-	CASRRQGGETQYF	TGTGCCAGCAGGAGACAGGGAGGAGAGACCCAGTACTTC
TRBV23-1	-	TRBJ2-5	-	CASSLQTCGSQGWYF	TGCGCCAGCAGTCTCCAAACTTGCGGGAGTCAGGGGTGGTACTTC
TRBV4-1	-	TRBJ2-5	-	CASSRSITGEEETQYF	TGCGCCAGCAGCCGAAGCATAACGGGAGAGGAAGAGACCCAGTACTTC